Listed below are T cell receptor beta chains from one sample, sequenced in a study of T cells in Graves' hyperthyroidism and ophthalmopathy. MiXCR, applied by TCRdb to the multiplex PCR reads, yields one record per CDR3 protein. The table has hundreds of thousands of distinct CDR3 sequences, 30% to 40% seen once. Sequenced: blood. These receptors were taken from a woman aged 40 to 50 with Graves' hyperthyroidism. CDR3s include the opening cysteine and the closing phenylalanine or tryptophan. The D gene is left open where the match is weak. Size is omitted from some rows. Given values are once, few, many or a class for expanded clones.

TRBD1,NA,TRBJ1-1,TRBV9,TGTGCCAGCAGCCTGGGTACAGGGGAGCACACTGAAGCTTTCTTT,CASSLGTGEHTEAFF
NA,NA,TRBJ2-2,TRBV19,TGTGCCAGTAGTATTTCGGGGGACACCGGGGAGCTGTTTTTT,CASSISGDTGELFF
NA,few,TRBJ2-7,TRBV7-9,TGTGCCAGCAGCGACGTGCTACCGGACGAGCAGCACTTC,CASSDVLPDEQHF
TRBD2,few,TRBJ2-5,TRBV4-3,TGCGCCGGACTAACAGGACTAGCGGCTCAAGAGACCCAGTACTTC,CAGLTGLAAQETQYF
TRBD2,many,TRBJ2-7,TRBV19,TGTGCCAGTAGTAGAGGACTAGTAAAGTACTTC,CASSRGLVKYF
TRBD2,once,TRBJ2-5,TRBV2,TGTGCCAGCAAGACACTAGCGGACCGATCGACCCAAGAGACCCAGTACTTC,CASKTLADRSTQETQYF
TRBD2,many,TRBJ2-7,TRBV6-6,TGTGCCAGCAGTTACTCGACTAGCGGATCCTACGAGCAGTACTTC,CASSYSTSGSYEQYF
NA,NA,TRBJ2-3,TRBV7-3,TGTGCCAGCAGCGTGCCTGCGGGGTCGCAGTATTTT,CASSVPAGSQYF
TRBD1,NA,TRBJ2-5,TRBV20-1,TGCAGTGCTACCCATGGAAGCATTACAGGGGGAAGGGAGACCCAGTACTTC,CSATHGSITGGRETQYF
NA,few,TRBJ1-3,TRBV6-5,TGTGCCAGCAGTTACACGAGGAACTCTGGAAACACCATATATTTT,CASSYTRNSGNTIYF
NA,NA,TRBJ1-6,TRBV6-2/TRBV6-3,TGTGCCAGCAGTCCGTTTGAGAATAATTCACCCCTCCACTTT,CASSPFENNSPLHF
TRBD1,many,TRBJ1-6,TRBV12-3/TRBV12-4,TGTGCCAGCAAGTTCCAGGGGGGGGTGAATTCACCCCTCCACTTT,CASKFQGGVNSPLHF
NA,few,TRBJ1-1,TRBV5-4,TGTGCCAGCAGCCGCCGCTTGAGAGGGGGGAACACTGAAGCTTTCTTT,CASSRRLRGGNTEAFF
NA,once,TRBJ1-2,TRBV25-1,TGTGCCAGCAGTGAATTGTTGGCCGGGGGCTATGGCTACACCTTC,CASSELLAGGYGYTF
NA,NA,TRBJ2-7,TRBV6-2/TRBV6-3,TGTGCCAGCAGTTACCCAATAGCCCTGACTACCTACGAGCAGTACTTC,CASSYPIALTTYEQYF
TRBD2,many,TRBJ2-7,TRBV29-1,TGCAGCGTCGGACTAGCGGGACATTACGAGCAGTACTTC,CSVGLAGHYEQYF
NA,many,TRBJ1-1,TRBV12-3/TRBV12-4,TGTGCCAGCAGTGGGCCCCTCAACACTGAAGCTTTCTTT,CASSGPLNTEAFF
NA,NA,TRBJ2-2,TRBV5-1,TGCGCCAGCAGCCAAGAGGTTGGCGGGGAGCTGTTTTTT,CASSQEVGGELFF
NA,NA,TRBJ2-5,TRBV19,TGTGCCAGTACCGATACAGGGTCACCAATTGGGGCCCAGTACTTC,CASTDTGSPIGAQYF